The 30 T cell receptor beta chains reported below all come from one sample, sequenced in a study of blood T cell repertoires in COVID-19. Using immunoSEQ multiplex PCR, the repertoire was profiled, and TCRdb retains in-frame clones only, with some absent. The repertoire holds around 99,000 clones, with about nine tenths as singletons. Material: peripheral blood. All receptors derive from a man between 50 and 59 years old with acute or convalescent COVID-19.

The genes are TRBV7-9 and TRBJ2-7; D may be TRBD2 (6 bases). The CDR3 extends over 16 amino acids. V lost 2 bases and J 3 bases, leaving 17 bases between the germline ends. CDR1 is SEHNR and CDR2 is FQNEAQ in the germline V gene (reference sequence). CDR3 residues: CASSLSPRESIYEQYF. As DNA, the CDR3 is TGTGCCAGCAGCTTATCTCCACGGGAGTCTATCTACGAGCAGTACTTC.

This rearrangement joins TRBV27 to TRBJ2-7; tentative D call: TRBD2 (6 bases). The CDR3 covers 16 residues. The V end was cut by 0 bases, the J end by 1 base, with 13 bases between. Germline CDR1 MNHEY, CDR2 SMNVEV (reference sequence). The DNA of the CDR3 is TGTGCCAGCAGTTTATCGGGCGGGGTCGGGTCCTACGAGCAGTACTTC. It codes for CASSLSGGVGSYEQYF.

This chain uses TRBV7-9 with TRBJ2-1, with TRBD2 matching 8 bases. This CDR3 has 16 amino acids. J gave up 8 bases and V 3 bases, and 12 bases lay outside the gene matches. Germline-derived CDR1 and CDR2 are SEHNR and FQNEAQ (reference sequence). CDR3 in amino acids: CASSFPISGNGDEQFF. CDR3 in DNA: TGTGCCAGCAGCTTTCCCATTAGCGGGAATGGCGATGAGCAGTTCTTC.

This chain joins TRBV9 and TRBJ1-6; D is unclear. The length of the CDR3 is 17 residues. The V and J ends lost 4 bases and 4 bases respectively, with 18 bases between them. Germline CDR1 reads SGDLS; CDR2 reads YYNGEE. The CDR3, as DNA: TGTGCCAGCAGCCCAGCATGGTCGACAAATTATAATTCACCCCTCCACTTT. It is translated as CASSPAWSTNYNSPLHF.

The rearrangement links TRBV7-2 to TRBJ2-5; the D gene is possibly TRBD2 (7 bases). CDR1 and CDR2 (germline): SGHTA, FQGNSA. The V and J ends lost 2 bases and 11 bases respectively, with 18 bases between them. CDR3 length equals 14 residues. CDR3 DNA: TGTGCCAGCAGCTTACCGGGGGGCGGGGGCCAGCAGTACTTC. It translates to CASSLPGGGGQQYF.

V usage is TRBV21-1 and J usage is TRBJ1-1; TRBD1 was called by the table and not checked on the DNA. TRBV21-1 is described as a pseudogene. This CDR3 is built from 16 residues. DNA for the CDR3: TGTGCCAGCAGCAATCCCCTCCCGACAGTGAACACTGAAGCTTTCTTT. Translated, it gives CASSNPLPTVNTEAFF.

A single count supports this clone. The gene calls are TRBV19 and TRBJ2-1; the D gene is possibly TRBD2 (5 bases). This CDR3 has 13 amino acids. Germline V CDR1 and CDR2: LNHDA, SQIVND (reference sequence). The germline V and J ends were trimmed by 5 bases and 4 bases, with 9 bases remaining between them. The CDR3 loop reads CASSQRLYNEQFF. DNA for the CDR3: TGTGCCAGTAGTCAGCGGCTATACAATGAGCAGTTCTTC.

This chain uses TRBV19 with TRBJ1-1, with D unresolved. Germline assignment: CDR1 LNHDA and CDR2 SQIVND (reference sequence). The V and J ends lost 6 bases and 4 bases respectively, with 9 bases between them. The CDR3 extends over 12 amino acids. CDR3 coding DNA: TGTGCCAGTAGATCAGGCTTCACTGAAGCTTTCTTT. This translates into CASRSGFTEAFF. Complete variable domain (other parts from reference TRBV19 and TRBJ1-1): DGGITQSPKYLFRKEGQNVTLSCEQNLNHDAMYWYRQDPGQGLRLIYYSQIVNDFQKGDIAEGYSVSREKKESFPLTVTSAQKNPTAFYLCASRSGFTEAFFGQGTRLTVV.

The chain links TRBV19 to TRBJ2-4; the match to TRBD2 covers 12 bases. There are 17 residues in the CDR3. Germline assignment: CDR1 LNHDA and CDR2 SQIVND (reference sequence). Trimming took 5 bases from V and 1 from J; bases not matched to a gene: 6. CDR3 in amino acids: CASSASGRAGAKNIQYF. CDR3 DNA: TGTGCCAGTAGTGCTAGCGGGAGGGCGGGGGCCAAAAACATTCAGTACTTC.

Written as DNA, the CDR3 is TGTGCCAGCAGCCCCACAGGGGTTGGGTATGGCTACACCTTC. The encoded protein is CASSPTGVGYGYTF. The V call is TRBV6-5, the J call TRBJ1-2, with TRBD1 identical over 7 bases. The trim removed 6 bases at V and 5 bases at J, leaving 9 bases unmatched. The CDR3 runs to 14 residues. CDR1 and CDR2 (germline): MNHEY, SVGAGI.

The J gene is TRBJ1-2, the V gene TRBV9, with unresolved D. Between the trimmed V and J ends, which lost 4 bases and 5 bases, there was a span of 9 bases. CDR3 length equals 12 residues. From germline, CDR1 is SGDLS and CDR2 YYNGEE. CDR3 DNA sequence: TGTGCCAGCAGCCCTAGCGTGTATGGCTACACCTTC. This codes for CASSPSVYGYTF.

The gene calls are TRBV3-1 (or the pseudogene TRBV3-2) and TRBJ2-2; 11 nucleotides align to TRBD2. CDR1 and CDR2 (germline): LGHDT, YNNKEL (reference sequence). The CDR3 loop spans 17 amino acids. Germline trimming cut 4 bases from V and 1 base from J; bases unmatched to any gene: 5. CDR3 bases: TGTGCCAGCAGCCCGGCGGGACTAGCGGTGAACACCGGGGAGCTGTTTTTT. Translation: CASSPAGLAVNTGELFF.

The chain recombines TRBV27 with TRBJ2-7, with D possibly matching TRBD1 (5 bases). With 2 bases removed from V and 0 bases from J, the gap between germline ends came to 17 bases. Germline-derived CDR1 and CDR2 are MNHEY and SMNVEV (reference sequence). This CDR3 has 17 amino acids. This chain's CDR3 is CASSLRSPGWTSYEQYF. CDR3 nucleotide sequence: TGTGCCAGCAGTTTAAGATCCCCAGGGTGGACCTCCTACGAGCAGTACTTC.

The V gene is TRBV7-9, the J gene TRBJ2-1; 11 bases agree with TRBD2. The CDR3 runs 15 residues. V lost 4 bases, J lost 9 bases, and 8 bases stayed unmatched. Per the germline V gene, CDR1 is SEHNR and CDR2 is FQNEAQ (reference sequence). The CDR3 nucleotides read TGTGCCAGCAGCTCAGGGGGGACTAGCGGAACTGAGCAGTTCTTC. Translated: CASSSGGTSGTEQFF.

The rearrangement uses TRBV27 and TRBJ2-3; D not resolved. The CDR3 length is 11 residues. Germline V gene data show CDR1 as MNHEY and CDR2 as SMNVEV (reference sequence). Deletions cut 7 bases from V and 4 bases from J, with 6 bases between. The CDR3 DNA sequence: TGTGCCAGCAAGGAGTCAGATACGCAGTATTTT. Its translation: CASKESDTQYF.

This chain connects TRBV5-1 to TRBJ2-7, with 12 bases that match TRBD2. The CDR3 sequence is 19 residues long. Germline V CDR1 and CDR2: SGHRS, YFSETQ. The junction had 12 bases not matched to a gene; V was cut back by 1 base and J by 1 base. As DNA, the CDR3 is TGCGCCAGCAGCTTGCGGACTAGCGGGAATTGGGCAATATCCTACGAGCAGTACTTC. Translated, it gives CASSLRTSGNWAISYEQYF. The entire variable domain, with the rest obtained from reference TRBV5-1 and TRBJ2-7, is as follows: KAGVTQTPRYLIKTRGQQVTLSCSPISGHRSVSWYQQTPGQGLQFLFEYFSETQRNKGNFPGRFSGRQFSNSRSEMNVSTLELGDSALYLCASSLRTSGNWAISYEQYFGPGTRLTVT.

This rearrangement joins TRBV6-4 to TRBJ2-1; 14 nucleotides align to TRBD2. CDR1 and CDR2 from the germline V gene are MRHNA and SNTAGT. The length of the CDR3 is 20 residues. Losses at the gene ends were 2 bases for V and 2 bases for J; bases not matched to a gene: 11. The CDR3 DNA reads as TGTGCCAGCAGTGACGGGAGACTAGCGGGAGGGCCCACAACCTACAATGAGCAGTTCTTC. The encoded protein is CASSDGRLAGGPTTYNEQFF.

This chain connects TRBV29-1 to TRBJ2-1, with 8 nucleotides matching TRBD2. Losses at the gene ends were 7 bases for V and 5 bases for J; bases not matched to a gene: 13. This CDR3 contains 15 residues. CDR1 is SQVTM and CDR2 is ANQGSEA in the germline V gene. CDR3 in amino acids: CSAVRSSGPDNEQFF. CDR3 nucleotide sequence: TGCAGCGCCGTGCGGTCTAGCGGGCCAGACAATGAGCAGTTCTTC.

The genes are TRBV30 and TRBJ2-1; 9 nucleotides align to TRBD2. Germline-derived CDR1 and CDR2 are GTSNPN and SVGIG (reference sequence). Losses at the gene ends were 1 base for V and 8 bases for J; bases not matched to a gene: 9. This CDR3 region has 15 residues. This CDR3 is CAWSGIGGRGDEQFF. CDR3 coding DNA: TGTGCCTGGAGTGGAATAGGCGGGAGGGGAGATGAGCAGTTCTTC.

The V gene is TRBV19, the J gene TRBJ2-1, with 9 bases that match TRBD2. The CDR3 runs 16 residues. Germline V gene lookup returns CDR1 LNHDA and CDR2 SQIVND (reference sequence). V lost 6 bases, J lost 2 bases, and 8 bases stayed unmatched. CDR3 region: CASSESSGSPYNEQFF. The CDR3, as DNA: TGTGCCAGTAGCGAAAGTAGCGGGAGCCCCTACAATGAGCAGTTCTTC.

This chain connects TRBV9 to TRBJ1-1; possible D gene TRBD1, 5 bases. Trimming removed 2 bases from V and 5 bases from J, with 10 bases in between. The CDR3 is made up of 13 amino acids. The germline V gene has CDR1 SGDLS and CDR2 YYNGEE. The CDR3 DNA reads TGTGCCAGCAGCGTTTCGGGGGGGACTGAAGCTTTCTTT. Translated: CASSVSGGTEAFF.

V usage is TRBV6-1 and J usage is TRBJ1-5; the D is unclear. CDR1 is MNHNS, CDR2 SASEGT, per germline. The CDR3 is made up of 15 amino acids. V was clipped by 1 base and J by 5 bases, with 12 bases between them. In DNA form, the CDR3 reads TGTGCCAGCAGTGAAGGGAGGGTGAGGGATCAGCCCCAGCATTTT. It yields the protein CASSEGRVRDQPQHF.

V is TRBV7-2 and J is TRBJ2-7; TRBD1 agrees at 9 bases. V shed 1 base and J 5 bases; nucleotides not matched to a gene: 6. There are 15 residues in the CDR3. Per germline, CDR1 SGHTA and CDR2 FQGNSA. CDR3 in DNA: TGTGCCAGCAGCTTAGGGGGACAGGGCAACCACGAGCAGTACTTC. Encoded protein: CASSLGGQGNHEQYF.

This chain links TRBV6-5 with TRBJ1-2, with a weak D call TRBD1 (6 bases). The ends were cut back, 10 bases at V and 2 bases at J, with 11 bases in the middle. The CDR3 covers 12 residues. The germline V gene encodes CDR1 MNHEY and CDR2 SVGAGI. In DNA, the CDR3 is TGTGCCACCAAGCAGGGGAACTATGGCTACACCTTC. It translates to CATKQGNYGYTF.

The chain links TRBV18 to TRBJ1-6; 8 nucleotides match TRBD1. The CDR3 is 15 amino acids. J gave up 5 bases and V 4 bases, and 4 bases lay outside the gene matches. Germline-derived CDR1 and CDR2 are KGHSH and LQKENI. CDR3: CASSLPGQDNSPLHF. The CDR3, as DNA: TGTGCCAGCTCACTCCCGGGACAGGATAATTCACCCCTCCACTTT.

The genes are TRBV7-6 and TRBJ2-3; 8 nucleotides align to TRBD1. This CDR3 contains 17 residues. V gave up 2 bases and J gave up 2 bases; unmatched junction bases: 9. CDR1 and CDR2 from the germline V gene are SGHVS and FNYEAQ. CDR3 sequence (DNA): TGTGCCAGCAGCTTACCCGGGACAGGATGGGCCACAGATACGCAGTATTTT. This codes for CASSLPGTGWATDTQYF.

The rearrangement links TRBV7-2 to TRBJ2-1; D might be TRBD2 (5 bases). This CDR3 is built from 13 residues. Germline V gives CDR1 SGHTA, CDR2 FQGNSA. V shed 2 bases and J shed 8 bases, with 10 bases lying between them. The CDR3, as DNA: TGTGCCAGCAGCTTAAGGGAGTCGGATGAGCAGTTCTTC. Its translation: CASSLRESDEQFF. The whole variable domain, filled in from reference TRBV7-2 and TRBJ2-1, reads GAGVSQSPSNKVTEKGKDVELRCDPISGHTALYWYRQSLGQGLEFLIYFQGNSAPDKSGLPSDRFSAERTGGSVSTLTIQRTQQEDSAVYLCASSLRESDEQFFGPGTRLTVL.

This chain links TRBV9 with TRBJ2-5; 10 bases are shared with TRBD2. The CDR3 has 14 amino acids. CDR1 is SGDLS and CDR2 is YYNGEE in the germline V gene. V gave up 4 bases and J gave up 4 bases; unmatched junction bases: 4. CDR3 in amino acids: CASSLAGGGETQYF. The DNA for the CDR3 is TGTGCCAGCAGCTTAGCGGGAGGTGGAGAGACCCAGTACTTC.

The chain employs TRBV21-1 and TRBJ1-5. TRBV21-1 is listed as a pseudogene. The CDR3 is 16 amino acids. CDR3 in DNA: TGTGCCAGCAGCAAAGTGGCGGGGCCCCTCAATCAGCCCCAGCATTTT. Protein product: CASSKVAGPLNQPQHF.

The rearrangement joins TRBV6-6 to TRBJ2-5; 10 nucleotides match TRBD1. Per the germline V gene, CDR1 is MNHNY and CDR2 is SVGAGI (reference sequence). After removal of 6 bases from V and 3 bases from J, the junction contained 4 bases not matched to a gene. The CDR3 length is 14 residues. CDR3 DNA sequence: TGTGCCAGCAGAACGGGACAGGGGAAAGAGACCCAGTACTTC. Translating it yields CASRTGQGKETQYF.